The 10 T cell receptor beta chains reported below all come from one sample, sequenced in a study of T cell repertoires in cytomegalovirus infection. Each CDR3 protein gets one entry after TCRdb re-called the reads with MiXCR. The table has 80,000 or so distinct CDR3 sequences, approximately 40% seen once; the top ten hold over 90%. Their cognate antigens are unknown. The sequencing here drew on CD8+ T cells from cultured PBMCs, taken from culture after CMV antigen stimulation. These receptors all stem from a human donor in good health (CMV status not recorded). Some clones in this sample may be carry-over from other donors' samples.

This clonotype was counted at least ten times. The rearrangement joins TRBV7-3 to TRBJ2-3, with a weak D call TRBD2 (5 bases). CDR1 SGHTA and CDR2 FQGTGA come from the germline V gene. V lost 1 base to trimming and J lost 3 bases, with 8 bases between them. The CDR3 is made up of 14 amino acids. The CDR3 nucleotides are TGTGCCAGCAGCTTAAATTCGGGGACAGATACGCAGTATTTT. This encodes CASSLNSGTDTQYF.

This chain connects TRBV25-1 to TRBJ2-1, with a tentative D call TRBD2 (5 bases). The germline CDR1 and CDR2 sequences are MGHDK and SYGVNS. Trimming stripped 2 bases from V and 6 bases from J, with 23 bases between. The CDR3 contains 18 residues. The CDR3 here is CASSERAKRAGVSNEQFF. CDR3 DNA sequence: TGTGCCAGCAGTGAACGGGCTAAAAGGGCCGGGGTATCCAATGAGCAGTTCTTC.

The chain employs TRBV7-9 and TRBJ1-5; D perhaps matches TRBD1 (5 bases). Germline-derived CDR1 and CDR2 are SEHNR and FQNEAQ (reference sequence). This CDR3 comprises 15 residues. V lost 0 bases and J lost 6, with 12 bases in between. CDR3 amino acids: CASSLAREEGQPQHF. The DNA for the CDR3 is TGTGCCAGCAGCTTAGCCAGGGAGGAGGGTCAGCCCCAGCATTTT.

Here the CDR3 DNA reads TGTGCCAGCAGTTACTCGGGGCAGAATCAGCCCCAGCATTTT. It encodes CASSYSGQNQPQHF. The V gene is TRBV6-5, the J gene TRBJ1-5; a weak D match, TRBD1 (5 bases). The CDR3 length is 14 residues. Trimming stripped 0 bases from V and 4 bases from J, with 7 bases between. Germline CDR1 is MNHEY and CDR2 is SVGAGI.

The chain recombines TRBV4-1 with TRBJ2-5, with TRBD2 matching 7 bases. The CDR3 is 17 residues long. The trim removed 4 bases at V and 4 bases at J, leaving 15 bases unmatched. CDR1 is MGHRA and CDR2 is YSYEKL in the germline V gene. The CDR3, as DNA: TGCGCCAGCAGCCCCGGGGACGGGAGGCCACCCACAGAGACCCAGTACTTC. Translation gives CASSPGDGRPPTETQYF.

The chain has TRBV20-1 and TRBJ1-4, with D perhaps matching TRBD1 (6 bases). Germline CDR1 reads DFQATT; CDR2 reads SNEGSKA (reference sequence). This CDR3 is 16 amino acids long. The V end lost 3 bases, the J end lost 0 bases, and 14 bases lay between the germline ends. The CDR3 reads CSASDGQYTTNEKLFF. Here the CDR3 DNA reads TGCAGTGCTAGTGATGGACAGTACACAACTAATGAAAAACTGTTTTTT.

The V call is TRBV2, the J call TRBJ2-2; possibly TRBD2 for D (6 bases). In germline, CDR1 is SNHLY, CDR2 FYNNEI. Trimming took off 1 base at V and 0 bases at J, with 9 bases between the two ends. The CDR3 consists of 16 residues. Here the CDR3 DNA reads TGTGCCAGCAGTGAAGACGGACTAACGAACACCGGGGAGCTGTTTTTT. It encodes CASSEDGLTNTGELFF.

This clonotype has a handful of counts. The J gene is TRBJ2-7, the V gene TRBV23-1; tentatively, D is TRBD1 or TRBD2 (5 bases each). TRBV23-1 is filed as an ORF, its function uncertain. The CDR3 covers 16 residues. Deletions cut 5 bases from V and 5 bases from J, with 22 bases between. CDR3 DNA sequence: TGCGCCAGCAGTGGACCCCCGGGACCTCCGGGCCACGAGCAGTACTTC. Amino acid sequence: CASSGPPGPPGHEQYF.

The gene calls are TRBV7-6 and TRBJ2-3, with 7 bases identical to TRBD2. Looked up from germline, CDR1 is SGHVS and CDR2 is FNYEAQ. The CDR3 length is 16 residues. J lost 3 bases, V lost 6 bases, and 12 bases had no gene match. CDR3 region: CASSSGLGKFTDTQYF. DNA for the CDR3: TGTGCCAGCAGTTCCGGACTAGGGAAATTTACAGATACGCAGTATTTT. Full variable domain (missing parts from reference TRBV7-6 and TRBJ2-3): GAGVSQSPRYKVTKRGQDVALRCDPISGHVSLYWYRQALGQGPEFLTYFNYEAQQDKSGLPNDRFSAERPEGSISTLTIQRTEQRDSAMYRCASSSGLGKFTDTQYFGPGTRLTVL.

CDR3 residues: CASNPDRGPDTEAFF. The CDR3 DNA sequence: TGTGCCAGCAACCCGGACAGGGGGCCGGACACTGAAGCTTTCTTT. The genes are TRBV6-2 or TRBV6-3 and TRBJ1-1; 11 bases are a match to TRBD1. The CDR3 sequence is 15 residues long. J gave up 3 bases and V 7 bases, and 7 bases lay outside the gene matches. Germline lookup yields CDR1 MNHEY and CDR2 SVGEGT.